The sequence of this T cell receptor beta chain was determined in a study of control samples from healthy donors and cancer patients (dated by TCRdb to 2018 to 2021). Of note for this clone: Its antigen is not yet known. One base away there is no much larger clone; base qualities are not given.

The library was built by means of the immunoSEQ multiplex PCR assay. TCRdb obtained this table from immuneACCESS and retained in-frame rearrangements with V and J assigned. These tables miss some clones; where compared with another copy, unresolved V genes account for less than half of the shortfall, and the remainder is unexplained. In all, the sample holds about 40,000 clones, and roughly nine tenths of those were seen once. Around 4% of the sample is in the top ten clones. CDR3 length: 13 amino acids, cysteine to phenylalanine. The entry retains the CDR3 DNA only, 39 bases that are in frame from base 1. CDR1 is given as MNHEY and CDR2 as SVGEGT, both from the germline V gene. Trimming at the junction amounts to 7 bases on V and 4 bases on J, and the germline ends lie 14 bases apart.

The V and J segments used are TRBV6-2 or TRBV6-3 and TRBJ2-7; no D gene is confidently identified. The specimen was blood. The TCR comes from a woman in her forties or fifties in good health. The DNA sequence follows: TGTGCCAGCACCCCCCGAGTGGGGTACGAGCAGTACTTC. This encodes CASTPRVGYEQYF.